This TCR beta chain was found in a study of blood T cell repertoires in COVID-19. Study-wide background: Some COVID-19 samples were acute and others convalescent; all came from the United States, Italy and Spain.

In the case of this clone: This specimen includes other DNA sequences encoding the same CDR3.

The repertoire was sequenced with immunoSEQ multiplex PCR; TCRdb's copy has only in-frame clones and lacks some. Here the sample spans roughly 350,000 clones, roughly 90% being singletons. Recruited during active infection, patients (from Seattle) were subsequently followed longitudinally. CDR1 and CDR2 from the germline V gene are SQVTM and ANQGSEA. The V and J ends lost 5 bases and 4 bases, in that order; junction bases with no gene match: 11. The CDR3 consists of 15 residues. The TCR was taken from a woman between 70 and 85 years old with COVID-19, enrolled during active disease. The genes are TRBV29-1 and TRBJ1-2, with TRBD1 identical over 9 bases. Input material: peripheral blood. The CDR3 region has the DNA TGCAGCGTTCTCGGGCGGGGACAGGGTGGCTATGGCTACACCTTC. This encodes CSVLGRGQGGYGYTF.